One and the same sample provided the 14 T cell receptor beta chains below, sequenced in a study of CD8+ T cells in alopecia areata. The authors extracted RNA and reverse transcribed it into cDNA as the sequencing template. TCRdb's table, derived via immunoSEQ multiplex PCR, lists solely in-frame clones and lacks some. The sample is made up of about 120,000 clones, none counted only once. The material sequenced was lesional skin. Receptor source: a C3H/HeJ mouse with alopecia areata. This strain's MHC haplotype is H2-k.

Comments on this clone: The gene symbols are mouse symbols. The CDR3 loop reads CASSRGSGGAMDTQYF. The DNA read from the CDR3 is TGTGCTAGCAGTAGAGGTTCTGGGGGGGCAATGGAC. The genes are TRBV17 and TRBJ2-5; TRBD2 matches at 10 bases. Coverage ceases 4 residues before the CDR3 finishes, and the germline J gene fills in the end. CDR1 and CDR2 (germline): MNHDT, YYDKIL. The length of the CDR3 is 16 residues.

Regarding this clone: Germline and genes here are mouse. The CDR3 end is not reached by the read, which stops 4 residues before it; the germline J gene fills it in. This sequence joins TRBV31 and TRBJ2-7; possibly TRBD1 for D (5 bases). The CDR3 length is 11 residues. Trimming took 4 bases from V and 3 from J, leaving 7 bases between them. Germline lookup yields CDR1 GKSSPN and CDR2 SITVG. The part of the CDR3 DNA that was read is TGTGCCTGGATGGACAACTAT. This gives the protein CAWMDNY. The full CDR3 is CAWMDNYEQYF.

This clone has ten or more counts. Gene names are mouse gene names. The CDR3 sequence is CASSMDWGSAEQFF. CDR3 DNA (partial): TGTGCCAGCAGTATGGACTGGGGGAGTGCT. The V call is TRBV19, the J call TRBJ2-1, with 10 bases matching TRBD2. The CDR3 end falls 4 residues outside the read, so it is completed with the germline J gene. The V gene's germline CDR1 is FNHDT and CDR2 SITEND (reference sequence). The CDR3 covers 14 residues. The V gene end was trimmed by 2 bases and the J gene end by 6 bases; junction bases not matched to a gene: 2.

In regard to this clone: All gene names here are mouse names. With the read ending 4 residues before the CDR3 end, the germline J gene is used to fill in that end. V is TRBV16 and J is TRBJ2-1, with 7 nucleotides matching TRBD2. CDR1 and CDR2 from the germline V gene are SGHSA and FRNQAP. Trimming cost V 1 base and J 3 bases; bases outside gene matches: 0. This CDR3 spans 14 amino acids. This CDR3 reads CASSLVGGYAEQFF. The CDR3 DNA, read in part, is TGTGCAAGCAGCTTAGTGGGGGGCTATGCT. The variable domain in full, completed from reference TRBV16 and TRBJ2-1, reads NAGVIQTPRHKVTGKGQEATLWCEPISGHSAVFWYRQTIVQGLEFLTYFRNQAPIDDSGMPKERFSAQMPNQSHSTLKIQSTQPQDSAVYLCASSLVGGYAEQFFGPGTRLTVL.

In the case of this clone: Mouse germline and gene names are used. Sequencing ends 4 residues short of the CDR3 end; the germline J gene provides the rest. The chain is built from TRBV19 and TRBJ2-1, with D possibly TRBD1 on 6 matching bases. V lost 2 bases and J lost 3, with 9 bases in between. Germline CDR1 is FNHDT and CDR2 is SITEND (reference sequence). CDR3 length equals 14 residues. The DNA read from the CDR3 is TGTGCCAGCAGTATGGGACATCTCTATGCT. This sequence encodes CASSMGHLYA. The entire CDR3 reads CASSMGHLYAEQFF. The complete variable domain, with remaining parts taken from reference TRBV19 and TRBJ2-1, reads GGIITQTPKFLIGQEGQKLTLKCQQNFNHDTMYWYRQDSGKGLRLIYYSITENDLQKGDLSEGYDASREKKSSFSLTVTSAQKNEMAVFLCASSMGHLYAEQFFGPGTRLTVL.

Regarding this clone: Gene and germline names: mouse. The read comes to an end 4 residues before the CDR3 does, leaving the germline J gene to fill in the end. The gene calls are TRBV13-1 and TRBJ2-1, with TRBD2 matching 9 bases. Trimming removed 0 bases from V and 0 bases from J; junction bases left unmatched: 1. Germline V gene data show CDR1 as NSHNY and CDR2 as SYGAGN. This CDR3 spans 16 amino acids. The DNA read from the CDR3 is TGTGCCAGCAGTGATGACTGGGGGGTTAACTATGCT. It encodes CASSDDWGVNYA. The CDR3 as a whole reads CASSDDWGVNYAEQFF.

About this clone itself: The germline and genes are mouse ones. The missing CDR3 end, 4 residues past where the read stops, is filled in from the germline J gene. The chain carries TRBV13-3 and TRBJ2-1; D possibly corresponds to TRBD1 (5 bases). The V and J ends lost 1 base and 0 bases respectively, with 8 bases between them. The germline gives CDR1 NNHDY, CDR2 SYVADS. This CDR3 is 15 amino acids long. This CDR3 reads CASSDLDINYAEQFF. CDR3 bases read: TGTGCCAGCAGTGATTTGGACATTAACTATGCT.

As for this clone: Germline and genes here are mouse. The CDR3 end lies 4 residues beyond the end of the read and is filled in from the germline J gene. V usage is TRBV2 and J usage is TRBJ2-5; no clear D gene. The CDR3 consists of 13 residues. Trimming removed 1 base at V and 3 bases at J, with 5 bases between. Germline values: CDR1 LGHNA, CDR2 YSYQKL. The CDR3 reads CASSQVQQDTQYF. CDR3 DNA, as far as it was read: TGTGCCAGCAGCCAAGTCCAACAAGAC.

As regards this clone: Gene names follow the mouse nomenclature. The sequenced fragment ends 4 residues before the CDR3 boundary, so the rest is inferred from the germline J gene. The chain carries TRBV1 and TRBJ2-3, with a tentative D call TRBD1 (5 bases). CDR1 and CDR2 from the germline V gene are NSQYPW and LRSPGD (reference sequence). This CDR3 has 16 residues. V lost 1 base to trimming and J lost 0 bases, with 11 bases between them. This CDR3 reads CTCSAGDSTSAETLYF. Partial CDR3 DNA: TGCACCTGCAGTGCAGGAGACAGCACTAGTGCAGAA.

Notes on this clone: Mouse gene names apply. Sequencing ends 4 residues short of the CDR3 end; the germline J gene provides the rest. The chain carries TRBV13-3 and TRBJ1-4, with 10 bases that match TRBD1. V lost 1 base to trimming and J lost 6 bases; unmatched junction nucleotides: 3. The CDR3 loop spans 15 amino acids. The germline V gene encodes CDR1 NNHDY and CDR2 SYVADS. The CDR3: CASSDQGTGDERLFF. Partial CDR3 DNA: TGTGCCAGCAGTGATCAGGGGACAGGGGACGAA.

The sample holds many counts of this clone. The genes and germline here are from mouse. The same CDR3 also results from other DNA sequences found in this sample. The CDR3 bases that were read are TGTGCCAGCCAGGGAAGGGCAGAA. Protein product: CASQGRAE. The complete CDR3 sequence is CASQGRAETLYF. The chain joins TRBV13-3 to TRBJ2-3, with TRBD1 as a possible D gene (5 bases). The CDR3 end is not reached by the read, which stops 4 residues before it; the germline J gene fills it in. With 7 bases removed from V and 3 bases from J, the gap between germline ends came to 9 bases. Germline values: CDR1 NNHDY, CDR2 SYVADS. The CDR3 has 12 residues.

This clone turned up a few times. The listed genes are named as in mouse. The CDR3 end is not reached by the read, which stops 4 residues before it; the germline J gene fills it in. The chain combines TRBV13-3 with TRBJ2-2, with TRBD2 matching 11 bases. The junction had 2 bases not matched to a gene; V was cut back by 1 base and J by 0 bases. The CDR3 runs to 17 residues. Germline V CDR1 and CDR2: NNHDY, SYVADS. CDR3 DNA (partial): TGTGCCAGCAGTGATCTGGACTGGGGGGCAAACACCGGG. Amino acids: CASSDLDWGANTG. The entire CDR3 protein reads CASSDLDWGANTGQLYF.

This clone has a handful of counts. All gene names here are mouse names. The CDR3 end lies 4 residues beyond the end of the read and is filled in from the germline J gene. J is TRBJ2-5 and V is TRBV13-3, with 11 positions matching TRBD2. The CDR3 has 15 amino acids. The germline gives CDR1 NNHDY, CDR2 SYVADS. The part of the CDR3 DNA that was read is TGTGCCAGCAGTGGGACTGGGGGGAAGGAAGAC. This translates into CASSGTGGKED. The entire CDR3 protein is CASSGTGGKEDTQYF.

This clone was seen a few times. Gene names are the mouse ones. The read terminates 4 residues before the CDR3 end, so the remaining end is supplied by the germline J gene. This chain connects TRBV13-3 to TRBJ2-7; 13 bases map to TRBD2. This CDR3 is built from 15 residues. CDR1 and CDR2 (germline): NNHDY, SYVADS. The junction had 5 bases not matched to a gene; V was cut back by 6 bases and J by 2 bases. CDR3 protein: CASTLGTGGAYEQYF. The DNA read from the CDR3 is TGTGCCAGCACTCTCGGGACTGGGGGGGCCTAT.